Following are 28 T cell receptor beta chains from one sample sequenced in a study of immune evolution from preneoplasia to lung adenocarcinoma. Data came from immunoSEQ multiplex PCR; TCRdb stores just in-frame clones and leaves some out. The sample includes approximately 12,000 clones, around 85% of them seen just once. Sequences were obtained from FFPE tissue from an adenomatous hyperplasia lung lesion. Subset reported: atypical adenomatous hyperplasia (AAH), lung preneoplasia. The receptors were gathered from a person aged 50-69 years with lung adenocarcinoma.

The CDR3 DNA reads TGCGCCAGCAGCCAAAACGACCCGGGGCCCTACGAGCAGTACTTC. Amino acids: CASSQNDPGPYEQYF. J is TRBJ2-7 and V is TRBV4-1, with D perhaps assigned TRBD1 or TRBD2 (5 bases each). Germline CDR1 MGHRA, CDR2 YSYEKL. Trimming removed 2 bases at V and 2 bases at J, with 13 bases between. The CDR3 contains 15 residues.

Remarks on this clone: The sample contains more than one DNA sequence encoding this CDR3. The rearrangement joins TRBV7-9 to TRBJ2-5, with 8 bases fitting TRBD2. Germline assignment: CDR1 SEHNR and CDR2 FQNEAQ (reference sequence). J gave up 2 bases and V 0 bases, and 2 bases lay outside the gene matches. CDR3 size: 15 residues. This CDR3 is CASSLAAGGQETQYF. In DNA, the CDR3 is TGTGCCAGCAGCTTAGCCGCGGGAGGACAAGAGACCCAGTACTTC.

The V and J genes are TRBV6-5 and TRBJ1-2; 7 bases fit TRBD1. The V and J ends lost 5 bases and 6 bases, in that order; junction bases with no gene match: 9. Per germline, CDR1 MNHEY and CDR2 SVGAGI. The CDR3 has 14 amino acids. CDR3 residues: CASSRLGQSNGYTF. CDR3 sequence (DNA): TGTGCCAGCAGTCGTTTGGGACAGTCTAATGGCTACACCTTC.

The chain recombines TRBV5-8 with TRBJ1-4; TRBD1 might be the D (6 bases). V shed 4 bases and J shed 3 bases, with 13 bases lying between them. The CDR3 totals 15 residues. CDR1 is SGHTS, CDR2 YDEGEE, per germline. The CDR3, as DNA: TGTGCCAGCAGCACAGGGTTTGCAGCTAATGAAAAACTGTTTTTT. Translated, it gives CASSTGFAANEKLFF.

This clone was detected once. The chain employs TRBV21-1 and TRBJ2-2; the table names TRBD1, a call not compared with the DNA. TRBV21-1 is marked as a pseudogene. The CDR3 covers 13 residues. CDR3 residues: CASSKFRGGELFF. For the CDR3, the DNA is TGTGCCAGCAGCAAATTTAGGGGCGGGGAGCTGTTTTTT.

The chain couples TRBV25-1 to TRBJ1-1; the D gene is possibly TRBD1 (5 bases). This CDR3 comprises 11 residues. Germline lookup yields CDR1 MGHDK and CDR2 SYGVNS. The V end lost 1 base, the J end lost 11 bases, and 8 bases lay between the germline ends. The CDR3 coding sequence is TGTGCCAGCAGTGAATGGGGGTCGGCTTTCTTT. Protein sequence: CASSEWGSAFF.

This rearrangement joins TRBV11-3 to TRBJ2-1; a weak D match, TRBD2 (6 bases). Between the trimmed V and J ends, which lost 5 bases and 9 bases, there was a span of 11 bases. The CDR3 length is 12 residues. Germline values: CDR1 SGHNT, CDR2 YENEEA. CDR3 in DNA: TGTGCCAGCAGCCCTGCCGGGAGTGAGCAGTTCTTC. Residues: CASSPAGSEQFF. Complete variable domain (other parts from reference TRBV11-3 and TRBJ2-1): EAGVVQSPRYKIIEKKQPVAFWCNPISGHNTLYWYLQNLGQGPELLIRYENEEAVDDSQLPKDRFSAERLKGVDSTLKIQPAELGDSAVYLCASSPAGSEQFFGPGTRLTVL.

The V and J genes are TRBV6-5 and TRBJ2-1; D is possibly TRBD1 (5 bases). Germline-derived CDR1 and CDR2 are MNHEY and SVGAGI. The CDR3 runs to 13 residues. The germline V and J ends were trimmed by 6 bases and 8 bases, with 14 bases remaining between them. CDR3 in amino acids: CASSQIGDHEQFF. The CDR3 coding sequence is TGTGCCAGCAGCCAAATAGGGGATCATGAGCAGTTCTTC.

The CDR3, as DNA: TGTGCCACCAGCTTGGGGGGAGAGACCCAGTACTTC. It yields the protein CATSLGGETQYF. The chain has TRBV15 and TRBJ2-5, with a tentative D call TRBD2 (6 bases). Germline values: CDR1 LNHNV, CDR2 YYDKDF (reference sequence). Trimming took off 5 bases at V and 4 bases at J, with 8 bases between the two ends. The CDR3 spans 12 residues.

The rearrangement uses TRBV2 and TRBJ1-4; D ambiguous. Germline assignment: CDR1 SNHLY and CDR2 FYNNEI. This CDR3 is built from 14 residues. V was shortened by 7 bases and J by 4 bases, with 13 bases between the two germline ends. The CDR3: CASKVDAINEKLFF. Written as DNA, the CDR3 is TGTGCCAGCAAGGTGGACGCAATTAATGAAAAACTGTTTTTT.

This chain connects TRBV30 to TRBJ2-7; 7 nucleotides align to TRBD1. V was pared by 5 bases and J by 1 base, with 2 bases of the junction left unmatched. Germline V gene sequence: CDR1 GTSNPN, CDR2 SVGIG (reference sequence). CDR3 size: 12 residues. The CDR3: CAWGDRSYEQYF. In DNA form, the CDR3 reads TGTGCCTGGGGGGACAGATCCTACGAGCAGTACTTC.

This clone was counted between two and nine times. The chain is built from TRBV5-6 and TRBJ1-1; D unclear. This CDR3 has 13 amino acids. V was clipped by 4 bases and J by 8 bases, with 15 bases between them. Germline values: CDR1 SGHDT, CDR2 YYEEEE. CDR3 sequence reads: CASSTKDREEAFF. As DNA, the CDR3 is TGTGCCAGCAGCACCAAAGACCGAGAAGAAGCTTTCTTT.

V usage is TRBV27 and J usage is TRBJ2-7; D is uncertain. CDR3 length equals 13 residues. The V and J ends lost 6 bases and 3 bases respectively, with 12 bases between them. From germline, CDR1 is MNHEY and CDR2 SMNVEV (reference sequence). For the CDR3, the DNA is TGTGCCAGCAGCCAAACCTCCTACTACGAGCAGTACTTC. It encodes CASSQTSYYEQYF.

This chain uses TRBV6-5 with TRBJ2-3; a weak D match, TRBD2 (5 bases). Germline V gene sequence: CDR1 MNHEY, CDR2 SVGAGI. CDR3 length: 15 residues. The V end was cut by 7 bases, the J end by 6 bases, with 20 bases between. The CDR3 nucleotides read TGTGCCAGCACCCTAGGCGGAGGTTCCACGGATACGCAGTATTTT. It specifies CASTLGGGSTDTQYF.

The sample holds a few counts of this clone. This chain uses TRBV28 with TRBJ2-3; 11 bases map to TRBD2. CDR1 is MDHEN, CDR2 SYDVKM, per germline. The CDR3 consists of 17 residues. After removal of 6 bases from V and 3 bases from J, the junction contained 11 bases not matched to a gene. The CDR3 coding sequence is TGTGCCAGCAGCCCAATAGCGGGAGGGCCGGGAACAGATACGCAGTATTTT. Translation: CASSPIAGGPGTDTQYF.

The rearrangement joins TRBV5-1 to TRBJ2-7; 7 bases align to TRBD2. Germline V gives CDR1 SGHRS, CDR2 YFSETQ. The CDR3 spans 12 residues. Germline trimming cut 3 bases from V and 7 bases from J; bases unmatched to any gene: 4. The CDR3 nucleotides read TGCGCCAGCAGCTCGCTCGGGGGGGAGCAGTACTTC. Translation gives CASSSLGGEQYF.

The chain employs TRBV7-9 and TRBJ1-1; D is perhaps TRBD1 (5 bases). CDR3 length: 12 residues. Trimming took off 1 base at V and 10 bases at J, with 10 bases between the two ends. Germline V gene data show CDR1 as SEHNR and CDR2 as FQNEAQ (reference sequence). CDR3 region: CASSLVQGGAFF. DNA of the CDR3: TGTGCCAGCAGCTTAGTCCAGGGCGGAGCTTTCTTT.

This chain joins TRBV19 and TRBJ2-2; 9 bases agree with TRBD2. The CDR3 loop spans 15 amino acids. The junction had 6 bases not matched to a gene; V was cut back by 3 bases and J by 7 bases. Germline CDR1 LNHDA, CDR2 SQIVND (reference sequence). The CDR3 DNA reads TGTGCCAGTAGTATGGCGGGAGGGCTAGGCGGGGAGCTGTTTTTT. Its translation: CASSMAGGLGGELFF.

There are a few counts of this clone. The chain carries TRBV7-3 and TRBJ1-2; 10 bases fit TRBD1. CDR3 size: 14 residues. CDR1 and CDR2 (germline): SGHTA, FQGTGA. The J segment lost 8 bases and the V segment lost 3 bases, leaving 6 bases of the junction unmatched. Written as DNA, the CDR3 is TGTGCCAGCAGCTTCGGGACAGGGGTAGGGGGCTACACCTTC. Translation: CASSFGTGVGGYTF.

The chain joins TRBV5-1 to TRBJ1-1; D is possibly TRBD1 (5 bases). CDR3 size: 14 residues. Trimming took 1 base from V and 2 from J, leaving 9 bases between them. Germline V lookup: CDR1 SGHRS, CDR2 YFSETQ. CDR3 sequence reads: CASSLKQVNTEAFF. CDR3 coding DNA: TGCGCCAGCAGCTTGAAACAGGTTAACACTGAAGCTTTCTTT. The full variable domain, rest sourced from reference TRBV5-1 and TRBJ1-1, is KAGVTQTPRYLIKTRGQQVTLSCSPISGHRSVSWYQQTPGQGLQFLFEYFSETQRNKGNFPGRFSGRQFSNSRSEMNVSTLELGDSALYLCASSLKQVNTEAFFGQGTRLTVV.

CDR3 DNA: TGCAGCGTTGGGACAGACAGGGCTGGCTACACCTTC. Translating gives CSVGTDRAGYTF. The genes are TRBV29-1 and TRBJ1-2, with 7 bases fitting TRBD1. CDR3 length: 12 amino acids. After removal of 4 bases from V and 7 bases from J, the junction contained 6 bases not matched to a gene. CDR1 and CDR2 from the germline V gene are SQVTM and ANQGSEA.

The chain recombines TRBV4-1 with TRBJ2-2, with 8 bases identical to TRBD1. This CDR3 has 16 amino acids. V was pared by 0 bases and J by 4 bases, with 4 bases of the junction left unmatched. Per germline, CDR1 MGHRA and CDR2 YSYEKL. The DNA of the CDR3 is TGCGCCAGCAGCCAAGATCATACAGGGGGCACCGGGGAGCTGTTTTTT. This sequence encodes CASSQDHTGGTGELFF.

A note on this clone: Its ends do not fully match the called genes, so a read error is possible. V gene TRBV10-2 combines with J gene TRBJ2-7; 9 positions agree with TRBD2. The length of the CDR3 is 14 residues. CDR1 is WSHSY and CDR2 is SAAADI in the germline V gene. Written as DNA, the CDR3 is TGCGCCAGCAATGAGAGATCTAGCGGGGACGAGCAGTACTTC. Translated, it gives CASNERSSGDEQYF.

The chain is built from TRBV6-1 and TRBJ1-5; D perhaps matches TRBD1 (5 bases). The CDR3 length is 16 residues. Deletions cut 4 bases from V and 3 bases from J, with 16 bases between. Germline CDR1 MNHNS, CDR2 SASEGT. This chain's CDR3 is CASSVPLRQPNQPQHF. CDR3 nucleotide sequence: TGTGCCAGCAGTGTCCCTTTGAGACAGCCCAATCAGCCCCAGCATTTT.

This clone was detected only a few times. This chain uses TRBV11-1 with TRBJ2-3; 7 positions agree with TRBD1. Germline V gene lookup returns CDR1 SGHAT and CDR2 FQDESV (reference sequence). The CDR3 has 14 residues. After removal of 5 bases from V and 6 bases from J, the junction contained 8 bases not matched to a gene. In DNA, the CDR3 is TGTGCCAGCAGCGACGACAGGGCGTCGGATACGCAGTATTTT. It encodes CASSDDRASDTQYF.

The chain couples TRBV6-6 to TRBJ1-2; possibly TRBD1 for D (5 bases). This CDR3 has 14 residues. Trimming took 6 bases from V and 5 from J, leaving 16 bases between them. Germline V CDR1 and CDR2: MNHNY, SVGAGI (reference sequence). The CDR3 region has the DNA TGTGCCAGCAGCCAGGGTGATCGTTGGTATGGCTACACCTTC. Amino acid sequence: CASSQGDRWYGYTF.

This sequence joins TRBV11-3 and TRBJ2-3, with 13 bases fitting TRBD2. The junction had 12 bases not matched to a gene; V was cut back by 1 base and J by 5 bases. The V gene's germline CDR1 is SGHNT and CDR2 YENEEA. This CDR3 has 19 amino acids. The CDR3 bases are TGTGCCAGCAGCTTAGGGGATATGGGACTAGCGGGACGGCTAGATACGCAGTATTTT. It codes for CASSLGDMGLAGRLDTQYF.

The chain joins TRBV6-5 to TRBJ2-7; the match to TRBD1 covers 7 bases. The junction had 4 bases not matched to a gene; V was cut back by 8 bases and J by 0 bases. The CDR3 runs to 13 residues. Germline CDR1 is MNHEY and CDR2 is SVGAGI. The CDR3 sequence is CASQRTGSYEQYF. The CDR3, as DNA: TGTGCCAGCCAAAGGACAGGCTCCTACGAGCAGTACTTC.